The clone carrying this TCR beta chain was observed a handful of times. Per germline, CDR1 SNHLY and CDR2 FYNNEI. V was shortened by 4 bases and J by 3 bases, with 16 bases between the two germline ends. The CDR3 runs 15 residues. Each CDR3 protein gets one entry after TCRdb re-called the 5' RACE reads with MiXCR. The repertoire includes about 610,000 distinct CDR3 sequences, 17% of them detected once, and roughly 8% sits in the top ten. These data come from a study of T-cell memory formation after mild COVID-19. Study background: Largely donor-specific sequence clusters came from two donors.

The genes are TRBV2 and TRBJ2-7; D is possibly TRBD1 or TRBD2 (5 bases each). The sample comprised PBMCs or a T cell subset sorted from them (not recorded which). The clonotype was recovered from an adult woman who had mild COVID-19 (a few samples of this study predate the infection). Cell type and time point are not known. The CDR3 here is CASSGPLGDGYEQYF. CDR3 bases: TGTGCCAGCAGTGGTCCATTGGGGGACGGCTACGAGCAGTACTTC.